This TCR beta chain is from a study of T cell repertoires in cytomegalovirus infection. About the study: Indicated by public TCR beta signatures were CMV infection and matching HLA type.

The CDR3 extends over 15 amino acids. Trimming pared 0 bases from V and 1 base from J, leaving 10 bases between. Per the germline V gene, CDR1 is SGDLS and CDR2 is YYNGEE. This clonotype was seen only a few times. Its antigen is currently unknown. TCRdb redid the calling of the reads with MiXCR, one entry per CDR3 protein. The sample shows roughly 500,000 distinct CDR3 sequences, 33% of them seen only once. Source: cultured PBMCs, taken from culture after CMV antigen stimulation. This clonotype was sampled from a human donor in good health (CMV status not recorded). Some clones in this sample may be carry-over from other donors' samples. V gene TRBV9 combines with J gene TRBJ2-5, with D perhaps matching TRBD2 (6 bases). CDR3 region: CASSVGGSGQETQYF. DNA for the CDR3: TGTGCCAGCAGCGTAGGGGGTAGCGGCCAAGAGACCCAGTACTTC.